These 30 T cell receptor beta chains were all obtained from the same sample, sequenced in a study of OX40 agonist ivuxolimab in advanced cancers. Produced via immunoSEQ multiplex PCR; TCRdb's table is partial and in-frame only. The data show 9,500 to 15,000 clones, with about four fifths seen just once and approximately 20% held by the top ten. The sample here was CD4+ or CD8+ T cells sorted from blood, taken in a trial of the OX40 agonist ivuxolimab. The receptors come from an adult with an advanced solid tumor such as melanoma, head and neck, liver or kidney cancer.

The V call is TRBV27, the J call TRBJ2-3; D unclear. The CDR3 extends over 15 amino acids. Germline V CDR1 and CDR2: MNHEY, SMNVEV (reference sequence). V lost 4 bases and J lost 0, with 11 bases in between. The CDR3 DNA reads TGTGCCAGCAGTTCCACCAAGCCTAGCACAGATACGCAGTATTTT. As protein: CASSSTKPSTDTQYF.

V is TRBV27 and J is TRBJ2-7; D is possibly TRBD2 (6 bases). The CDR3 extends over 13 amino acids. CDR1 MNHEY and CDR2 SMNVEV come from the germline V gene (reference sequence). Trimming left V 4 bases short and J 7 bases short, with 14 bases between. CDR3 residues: CASSSPGVGEQYF. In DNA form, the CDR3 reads TGTGCCAGCAGTTCCCCGGGAGTCGGAGAGCAGTACTTC.

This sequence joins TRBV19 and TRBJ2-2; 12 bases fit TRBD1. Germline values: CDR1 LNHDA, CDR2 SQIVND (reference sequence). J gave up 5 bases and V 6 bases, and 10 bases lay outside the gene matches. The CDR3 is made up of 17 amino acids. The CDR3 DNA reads TGTGCCAGTAGCCCCCCCCGGGACAGGGGGCAAACCGGGGAGCTGTTTTTT. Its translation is CASSPPRDRGQTGELFF.

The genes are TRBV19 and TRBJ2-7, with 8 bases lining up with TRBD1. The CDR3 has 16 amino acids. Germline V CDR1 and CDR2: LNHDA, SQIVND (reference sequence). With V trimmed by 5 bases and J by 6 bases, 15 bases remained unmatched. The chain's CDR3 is CASSADRGPTFSEQYF. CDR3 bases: TGTGCCAGTAGTGCCGACAGGGGTCCCACCTTCAGCGAGCAGTACTTC.

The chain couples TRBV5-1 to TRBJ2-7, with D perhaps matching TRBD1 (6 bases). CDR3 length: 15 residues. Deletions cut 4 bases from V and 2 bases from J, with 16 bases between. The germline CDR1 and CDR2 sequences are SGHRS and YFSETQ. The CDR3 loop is CASSLRQEITYEQYF. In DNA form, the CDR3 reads TGCGCCAGCAGCCTACGACAGGAGATTACCTACGAGCAGTACTTC.

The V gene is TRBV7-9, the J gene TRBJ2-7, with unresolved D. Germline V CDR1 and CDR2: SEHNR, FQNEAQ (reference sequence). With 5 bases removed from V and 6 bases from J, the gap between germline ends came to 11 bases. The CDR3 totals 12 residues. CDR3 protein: CASSANSVEQYF. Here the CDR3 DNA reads TGTGCCAGCAGCGCCAATAGTGTCGAGCAGTACTTC.

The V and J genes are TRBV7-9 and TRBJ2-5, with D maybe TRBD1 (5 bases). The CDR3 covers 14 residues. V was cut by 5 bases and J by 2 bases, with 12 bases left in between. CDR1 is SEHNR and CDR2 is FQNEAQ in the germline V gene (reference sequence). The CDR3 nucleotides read TGTGCCAGCAGCCCCCGGACACCGCAAGAGACCCAGTACTTC. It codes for CASSPRTPQETQYF.

The CDR3 DNA follows: TGTGCCAGCAGTTACTCGGGACCCTACTACGAGCAGTACTTC. Translation: CASSYSGPYYEQYF. The chain combines TRBV6-5 with TRBJ2-7; TRBD1 or TRBD2 may be the D gene (5 bases each). Trimming pared 0 bases from V and 3 bases from J, leaving 9 bases between. The CDR3 is made up of 14 amino acids. CDR1 is MNHEY and CDR2 is SVGAGI in the germline V gene.

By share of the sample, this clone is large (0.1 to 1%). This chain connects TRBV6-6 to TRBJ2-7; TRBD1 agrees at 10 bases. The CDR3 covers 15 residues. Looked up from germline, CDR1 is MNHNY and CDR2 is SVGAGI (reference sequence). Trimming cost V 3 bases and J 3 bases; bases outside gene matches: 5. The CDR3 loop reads CASSYGTGEVYEQYF. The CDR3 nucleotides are TGTGCCAGCAGTTATGGGACAGGGGAAGTCTACGAGCAGTACTTC.

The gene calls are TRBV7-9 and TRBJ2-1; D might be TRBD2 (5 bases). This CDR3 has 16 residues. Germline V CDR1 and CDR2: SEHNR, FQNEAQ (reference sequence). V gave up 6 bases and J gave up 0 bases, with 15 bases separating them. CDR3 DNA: TGTGCCAGCAGGCCCGGACTGGATTCCTCCTACAATGAGCAGTTCTTC. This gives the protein CASRPGLDSSYNEQFF.

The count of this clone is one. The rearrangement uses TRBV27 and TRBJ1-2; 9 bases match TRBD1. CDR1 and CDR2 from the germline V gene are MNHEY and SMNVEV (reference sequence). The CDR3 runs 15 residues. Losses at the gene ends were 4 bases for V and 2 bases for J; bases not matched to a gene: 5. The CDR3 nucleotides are TGTGCCAGCAGTTGGGGACAGGGCATAAACTATGGCTACACCTTC. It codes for CASSWGQGINYGYTF.

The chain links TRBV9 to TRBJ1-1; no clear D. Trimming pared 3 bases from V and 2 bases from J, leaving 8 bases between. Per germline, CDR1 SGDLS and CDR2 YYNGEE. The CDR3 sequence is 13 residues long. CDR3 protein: CASSAGGNTEAFF. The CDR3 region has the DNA TGTGCCAGCAGCGCGGGCGGTAACACTGAAGCTTTCTTT.

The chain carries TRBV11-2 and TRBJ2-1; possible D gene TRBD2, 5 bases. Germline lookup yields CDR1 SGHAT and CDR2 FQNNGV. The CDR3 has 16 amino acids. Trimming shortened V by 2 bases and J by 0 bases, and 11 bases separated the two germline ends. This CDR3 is CASSLRFRDSYNEQFF. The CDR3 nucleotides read TGTGCCAGCAGCTTACGGTTTCGGGACTCCTACAATGAGCAGTTCTTC. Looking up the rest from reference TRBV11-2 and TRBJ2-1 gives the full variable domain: EAGVAQSPRYKIIEKRQSVAFWCNPISGHATLYWYQQILGQGPKLLIQFQNNGVVDDSQLPKDRFSAERLKGVDSTLKIQPAKLEDSAVYLCASSLRFRDSYNEQFFGPGTRLTVL.

The CDR3 DNA follows: TGTGCCAGCAGCTTCCGGGGGGCCTACGAGCAGTACTTC. Translation gives CASSFRGAYEQYF. The V gene is TRBV5-7, the J gene TRBJ2-7; 7 positions match TRBD2. TRBV5-7 is an ORF; its function is uncertain. V gave up 2 bases and J gave up 2 bases; unmatched junction bases: 1. This CDR3 has 13 residues.

Written as DNA, the CDR3 is TGCGCCAGCAGTGAAGTTTTGTCTAGCGGGAGCAATGAGCAGTTCTTC. Translated, it gives CASSEVLSSGSNEQFF. V is TRBV10-1 and J is TRBJ2-1; 10 nucleotides align to TRBD2. The CDR3 contains 16 residues. Unmatched junction bases numbered 8, after V lost 3 bases and J lost 6 bases. The V gene's germline CDR1 is WNHNN and CDR2 SYGVQD (reference sequence).

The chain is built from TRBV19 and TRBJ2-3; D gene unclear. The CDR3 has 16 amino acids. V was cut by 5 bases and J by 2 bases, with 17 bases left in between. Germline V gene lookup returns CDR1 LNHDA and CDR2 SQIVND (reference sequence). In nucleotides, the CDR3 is TGTGCCAGTAGTGACCGGACGGAGACCTCCACAGATACGCAGTATTTT. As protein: CASSDRTETSTDTQYF.

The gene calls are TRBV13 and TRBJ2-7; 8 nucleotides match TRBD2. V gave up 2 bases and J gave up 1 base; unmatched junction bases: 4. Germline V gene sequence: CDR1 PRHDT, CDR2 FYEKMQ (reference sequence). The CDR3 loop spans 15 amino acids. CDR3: CASSLLREGSYEQYF. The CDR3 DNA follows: TGTGCCAGCAGCTTACTACGGGAGGGTTCCTACGAGCAGTACTTC.

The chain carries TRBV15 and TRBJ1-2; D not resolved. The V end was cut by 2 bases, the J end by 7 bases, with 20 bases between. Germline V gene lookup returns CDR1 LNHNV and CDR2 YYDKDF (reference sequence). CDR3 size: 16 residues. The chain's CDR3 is CATSRPPRGLKGGYTF. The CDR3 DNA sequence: TGTGCCACCAGCAGACCCCCCCGGGGTTTGAAAGGTGGCTACACCTTC.

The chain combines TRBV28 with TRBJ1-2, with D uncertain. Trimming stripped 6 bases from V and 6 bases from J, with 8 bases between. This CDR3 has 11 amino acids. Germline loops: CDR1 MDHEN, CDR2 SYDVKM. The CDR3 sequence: CASSPHDGYTF. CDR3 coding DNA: TGTGCCAGCAGCCCCCATGATGGCTACACCTTC.

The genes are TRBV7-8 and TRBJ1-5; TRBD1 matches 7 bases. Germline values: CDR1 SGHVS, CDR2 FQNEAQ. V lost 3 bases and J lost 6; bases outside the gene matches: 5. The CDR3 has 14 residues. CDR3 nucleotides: TGTGCCAGCAGCTTGGAAGGGGGCCGTCAGCCCCAGCATTTT. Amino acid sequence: CASSLEGGRQPQHF.

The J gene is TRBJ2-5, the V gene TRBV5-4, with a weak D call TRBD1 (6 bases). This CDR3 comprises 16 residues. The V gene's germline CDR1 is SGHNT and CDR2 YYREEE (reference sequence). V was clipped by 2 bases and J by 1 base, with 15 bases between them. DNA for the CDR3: TGTGCCAGCAGCTTTTTTGGGGGCGCTAGCCAAGAGACCCAGTACTTC. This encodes CASSFFGGASQETQYF.

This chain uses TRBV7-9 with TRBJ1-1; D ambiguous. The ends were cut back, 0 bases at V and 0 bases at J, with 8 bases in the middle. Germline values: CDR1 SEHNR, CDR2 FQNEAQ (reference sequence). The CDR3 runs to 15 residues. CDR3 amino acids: CASSLAGSLNTEAFF. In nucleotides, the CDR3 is TGTGCCAGCAGCTTAGCGGGCAGCCTGAACACTGAAGCTTTCTTT.

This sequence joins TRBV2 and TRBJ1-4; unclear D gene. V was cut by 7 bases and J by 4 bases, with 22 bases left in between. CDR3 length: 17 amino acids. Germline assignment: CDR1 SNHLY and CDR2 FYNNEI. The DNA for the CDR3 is TGTGCCAGCATAAGTCCGAAGAGGACGGAATTTAATGAAAAACTGTTTTTT. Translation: CASISPKRTEFNEKLFF.

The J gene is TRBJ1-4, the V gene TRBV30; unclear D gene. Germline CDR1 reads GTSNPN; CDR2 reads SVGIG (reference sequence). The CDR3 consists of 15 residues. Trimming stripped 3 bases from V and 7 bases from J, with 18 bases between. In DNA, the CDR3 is TGTGCCTGGAGCCCCCGGGCCTTACAAGGTGAAAAACTGTTTTTT. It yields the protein CAWSPRALQGEKLFF.

The CDR3 loop is CASSQDLGGGEQFF. The CDR3 DNA is TGCGCCAGCAGCCAAGATCTAGGAGGTGGTGAGCAGTTCTTC. This chain joins TRBV4-1 and TRBJ2-1, with D possibly TRBD2 on 5 matching bases. Trimming took 0 bases from V and 9 from J, leaving 12 bases between them. The germline V gene encodes CDR1 MGHRA and CDR2 YSYEKL. CDR3 length: 14 residues.

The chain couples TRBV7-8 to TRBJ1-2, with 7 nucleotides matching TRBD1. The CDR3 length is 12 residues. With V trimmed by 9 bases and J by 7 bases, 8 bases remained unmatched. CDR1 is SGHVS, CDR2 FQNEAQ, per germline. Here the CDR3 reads CASGEGASGYTF. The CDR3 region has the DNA TGTGCCAGTGGCGAGGGGGCGTCTGGCTACACCTTC.

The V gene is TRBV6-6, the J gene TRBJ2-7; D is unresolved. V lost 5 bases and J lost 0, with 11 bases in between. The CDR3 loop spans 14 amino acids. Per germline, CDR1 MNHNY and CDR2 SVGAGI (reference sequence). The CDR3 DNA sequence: TGTGCCAGCAGTACTTGGTTGTCCTCCTACGAGCAGTACTTC. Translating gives CASSTWLSSYEQYF.

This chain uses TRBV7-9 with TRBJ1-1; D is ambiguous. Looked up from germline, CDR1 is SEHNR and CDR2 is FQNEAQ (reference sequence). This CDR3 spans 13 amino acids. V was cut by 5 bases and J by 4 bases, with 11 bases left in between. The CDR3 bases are TGTGCCAGCAGCCCACCCGCGGGCACTGAAGCTTTCTTT. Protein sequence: CASSPPAGTEAFF.

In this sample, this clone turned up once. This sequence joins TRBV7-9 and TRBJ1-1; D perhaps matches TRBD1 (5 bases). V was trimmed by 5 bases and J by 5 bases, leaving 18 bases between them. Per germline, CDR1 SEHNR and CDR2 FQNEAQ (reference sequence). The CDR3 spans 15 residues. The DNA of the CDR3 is TGTGCCAGCAGCCCCGGGACTGTCGTGTGGACTGAAGCTTTCTTT. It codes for CASSPGTVVWTEAFF.

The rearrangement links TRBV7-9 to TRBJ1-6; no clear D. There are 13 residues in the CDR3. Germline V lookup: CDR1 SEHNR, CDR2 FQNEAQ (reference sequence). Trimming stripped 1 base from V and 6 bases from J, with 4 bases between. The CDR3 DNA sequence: TGTGCCAGCAGCTTAGATCTTAATTCACCCCTCCACTTT. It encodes CASSLDLNSPLHF. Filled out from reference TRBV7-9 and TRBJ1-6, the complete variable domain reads DTGVSQNPRHKITKRGQNVTFRCDPISEHNRLYWYRQTLGQGPEFLTYFQNEAQLEKSRLLSDRFSAERPKGSFSTLEIQRTEQGDSAMYLCASSLDLNSPLHFGNGTRLTVT.